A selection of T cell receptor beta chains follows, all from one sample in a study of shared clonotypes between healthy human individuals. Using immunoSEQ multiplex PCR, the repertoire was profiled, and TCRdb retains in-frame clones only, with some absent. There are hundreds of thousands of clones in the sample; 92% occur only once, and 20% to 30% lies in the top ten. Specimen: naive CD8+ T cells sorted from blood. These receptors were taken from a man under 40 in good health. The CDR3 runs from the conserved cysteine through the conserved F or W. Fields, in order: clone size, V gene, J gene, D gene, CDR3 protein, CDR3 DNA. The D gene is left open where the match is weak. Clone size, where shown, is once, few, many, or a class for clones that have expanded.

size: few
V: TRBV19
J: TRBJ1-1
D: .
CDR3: CASSIDRGYMNTEAFF
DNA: TGTGCCAGTAGTATAGACAGGGGATATATGAACACTGAAGCTTTCTTT

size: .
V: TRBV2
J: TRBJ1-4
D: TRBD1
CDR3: CASSVPSTGEGANEKLFF
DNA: TGTGCCAGCAGTGTCCCCTCGACAGGGGAAGGAGCTAATGAAAAACTGTTTTTT

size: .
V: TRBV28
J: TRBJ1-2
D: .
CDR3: CASSLAVLYGYTF
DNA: TGTGCCAGCAGTTTAGCCGTACTCTATGGCTACACCTTC

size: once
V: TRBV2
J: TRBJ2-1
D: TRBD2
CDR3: CASFSGTSIHNEQFF
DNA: TGTGCCAGCTTCTCCGGGACTAGCATACATAATGAGCAGTTCTTC

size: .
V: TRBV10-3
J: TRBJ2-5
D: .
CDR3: CAIGPEEQETQYF
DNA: TGTGCCATCGGGCCGGAAGAGCAAGAGACCCAGTACTTC

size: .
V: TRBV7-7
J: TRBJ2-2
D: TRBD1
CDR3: CASSLGTGRAGELFF
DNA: TGTGCCAGCAGCCTAGGGACAGGCCGGGCCGGGGAGCTGTTTTTT

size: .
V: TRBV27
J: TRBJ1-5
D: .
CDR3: CASSPIYSNQPQHF
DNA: TGTGCCAGCAGTCCCATCTATAGCAATCAGCCCCAGCATTTT

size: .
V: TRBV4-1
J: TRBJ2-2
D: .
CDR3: CASSNARNTGELFF
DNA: TGCGCCAGCAGCAACGCCAGAAACACCGGGGAGCTGTTTTTT

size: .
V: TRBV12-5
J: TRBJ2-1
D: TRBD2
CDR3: CASGLILRTSGRVSNEQFF
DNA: TGTGCTAGTGGTTTAATTCTCCGGACTAGCGGGAGAGTCAGCAATGAGCAGTTCTTC

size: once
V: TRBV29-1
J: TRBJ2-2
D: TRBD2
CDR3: CSVEDRDPRDYPSTGELFF
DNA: TGCAGCGTTGAAGATCGGGACCCCCGGGACTATCCGAGCACCGGGGAGCTGTTTTTT

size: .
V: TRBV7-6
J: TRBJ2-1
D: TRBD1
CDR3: CASSLGQGSGQFF
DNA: TGTGCCAGCAGCCTCGGACAGGGTTCGGGGCAGTTCTTC

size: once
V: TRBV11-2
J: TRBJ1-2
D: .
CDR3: CASSSQAYGYTF
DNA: TGTGCCAGCAGCTCTCAGGCCTATGGCTACACCTTC

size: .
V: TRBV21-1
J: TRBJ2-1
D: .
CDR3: CASSKATGSNEQFF
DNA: TGTGCCAGCAGCAAAGCCACAGGCTCTAATGAGCAGTTCTTC

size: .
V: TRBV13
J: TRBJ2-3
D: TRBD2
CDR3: CASSSGGRTDTQYF
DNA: TGTGCCAGCAGCTCGGGAGGCCGGACAGATACGCAGTATTTT

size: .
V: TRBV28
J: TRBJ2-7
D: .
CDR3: CASSLGLTYEQYF
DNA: TGTGCCAGCAGTTTGGGGTTGACCTACGAGCAGTACTTC

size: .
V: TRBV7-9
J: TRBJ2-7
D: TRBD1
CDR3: CASSPDRAVGEQYF
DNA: TGTGCCAGCAGCCCGGACAGGGCTGTAGGCGAGCAGTACTTC

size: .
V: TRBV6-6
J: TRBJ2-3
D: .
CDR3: CASSLLAPSTDTQYF
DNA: TGTGCCAGCAGCCTACTAGCTCCTAGCACAGATACGCAGTATTTT